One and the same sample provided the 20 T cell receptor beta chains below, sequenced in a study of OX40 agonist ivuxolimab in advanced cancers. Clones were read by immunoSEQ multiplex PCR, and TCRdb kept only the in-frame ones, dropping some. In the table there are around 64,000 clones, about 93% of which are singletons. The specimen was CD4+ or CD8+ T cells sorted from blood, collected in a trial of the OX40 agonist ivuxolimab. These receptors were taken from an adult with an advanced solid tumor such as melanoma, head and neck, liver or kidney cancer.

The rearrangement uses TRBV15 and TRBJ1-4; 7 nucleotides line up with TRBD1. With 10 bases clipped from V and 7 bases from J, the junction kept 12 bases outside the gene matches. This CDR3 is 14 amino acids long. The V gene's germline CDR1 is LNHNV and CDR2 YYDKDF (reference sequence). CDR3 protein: CAISPGQLGEKLFF. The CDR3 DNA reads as TGTGCCATCTCTCCGGGACAGCTAGGTGAAAAACTGTTTTTT.

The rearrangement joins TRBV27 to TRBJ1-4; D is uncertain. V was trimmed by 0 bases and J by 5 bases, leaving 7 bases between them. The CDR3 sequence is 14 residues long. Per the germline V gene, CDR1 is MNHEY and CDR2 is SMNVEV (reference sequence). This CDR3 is CASSLSRGNEKLFF. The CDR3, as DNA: TGTGCCAGCAGTTTATCGCGAGGGAATGAAAAACTGTTTTTT.

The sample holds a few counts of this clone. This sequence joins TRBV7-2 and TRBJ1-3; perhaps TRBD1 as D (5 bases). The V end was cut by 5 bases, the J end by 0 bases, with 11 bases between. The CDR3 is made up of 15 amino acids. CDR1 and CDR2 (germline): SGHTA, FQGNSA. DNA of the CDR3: TGTGCCAGCAGCCCCCGGGACGTCTCTGGAAACACCATATATTTT. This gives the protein CASSPRDVSGNTIYF.

CDR3 DNA: TGTGCCAGCAGCCCCCAAGGGAGCGGGGGGGCAAGCTGGAGCTCCTACAATGAGCAGTTCTTC. Its translation is CASSPQGSGGASWSSYNEQFF. The chain couples TRBV14 to TRBJ2-1, with TRBD2 matching over 10 bases. CDR3 length: 21 amino acids. The germline V gene encodes CDR1 SGHDN and CDR2 FVKESK. V lost 4 bases and J lost 0; bases outside the gene matches: 18.

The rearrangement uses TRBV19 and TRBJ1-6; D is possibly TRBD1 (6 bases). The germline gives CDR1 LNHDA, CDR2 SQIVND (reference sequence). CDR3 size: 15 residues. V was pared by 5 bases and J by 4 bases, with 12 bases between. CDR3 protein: CASSATGLYNSPLHF. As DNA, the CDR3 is TGTGCCAGTAGTGCCACAGGGCTATATAATTCACCCCTCCACTTT.

The CDR3 protein is CASSLEAATDTQYF. As DNA, the CDR3 is TGTGCCAGCAGCTTAGAAGCCGCGACGGATACGCAGTATTTT. The chain couples TRBV7-6 to TRBJ2-3, with D hard to call. In germline, CDR1 is SGHVS, CDR2 FNYEAQ. Trimming took off 1 base at V and 6 bases at J, with 11 bases between the two ends. The CDR3 is 14 amino acids.

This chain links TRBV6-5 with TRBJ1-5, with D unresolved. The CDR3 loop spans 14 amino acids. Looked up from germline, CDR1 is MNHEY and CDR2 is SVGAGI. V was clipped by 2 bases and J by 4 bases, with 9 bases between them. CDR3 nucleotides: TGTGCCAGCAGTTACGGTGCATTTAATCAGCCCCAGCATTTT. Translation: CASSYGAFNQPQHF.

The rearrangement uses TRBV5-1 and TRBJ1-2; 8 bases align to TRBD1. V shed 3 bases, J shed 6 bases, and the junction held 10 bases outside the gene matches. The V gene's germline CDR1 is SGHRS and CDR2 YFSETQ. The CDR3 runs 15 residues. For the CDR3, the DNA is TGCGCCAGCAGCTGGCCAGGACAGGGAGGGGATGGCTACACCTTC. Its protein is CASSWPGQGGDGYTF.

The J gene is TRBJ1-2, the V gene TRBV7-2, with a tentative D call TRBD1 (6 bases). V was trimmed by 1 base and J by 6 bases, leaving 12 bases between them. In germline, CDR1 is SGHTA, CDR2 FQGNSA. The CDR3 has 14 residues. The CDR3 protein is CASSLVGAGDGYTF. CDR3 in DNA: TGTGCCAGCAGCTTAGTGGGGGCAGGGGATGGCTACACCTTC.

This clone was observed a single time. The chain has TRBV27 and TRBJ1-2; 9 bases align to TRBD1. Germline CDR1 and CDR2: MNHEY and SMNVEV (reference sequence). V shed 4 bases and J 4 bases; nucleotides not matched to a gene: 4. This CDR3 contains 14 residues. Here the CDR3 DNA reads TGTGCCAGCAGTTACGGACAGGGGAGCTATGGCTACACCTTC. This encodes CASSYGQGSYGYTF.

The CDR3 reads CAASGGVGTDTQYF. The CDR3 DNA reads TGTGCCGCCAGCGGAGGGGTGGGAACAGATACGCAGTATTTT. The gene calls are TRBV2 and TRBJ2-3, with D possibly matching TRBD2 (6 bases). Trimming pared 11 bases from V and 3 bases from J, leaving 18 bases between. Germline V gene data show CDR1 as SNHLY and CDR2 as FYNNEI. CDR3 length: 14 amino acids.

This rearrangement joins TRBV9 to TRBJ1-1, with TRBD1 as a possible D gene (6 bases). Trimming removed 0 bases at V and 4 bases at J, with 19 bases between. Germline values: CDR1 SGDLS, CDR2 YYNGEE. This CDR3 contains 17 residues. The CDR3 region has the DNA TGTGCCAGCAGCGTAGATTTGGGGGGCGGAGGGATCACTGAAGCTTTCTTT. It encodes CASSVDLGGGGITEAFF.

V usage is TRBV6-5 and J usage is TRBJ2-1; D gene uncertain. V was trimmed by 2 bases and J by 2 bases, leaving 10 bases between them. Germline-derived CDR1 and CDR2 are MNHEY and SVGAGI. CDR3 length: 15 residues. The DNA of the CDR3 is TGTGCCAGCAGTTACGGTTTAGAGACCTACAATGAGCAGTTCTTC. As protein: CASSYGLETYNEQFF.

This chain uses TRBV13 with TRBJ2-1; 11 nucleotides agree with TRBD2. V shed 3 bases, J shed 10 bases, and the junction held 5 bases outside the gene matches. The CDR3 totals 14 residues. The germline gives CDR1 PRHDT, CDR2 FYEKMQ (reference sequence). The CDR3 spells CASSFVLAGEEQFF. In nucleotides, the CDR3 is TGTGCCAGCAGCTTTGTACTAGCGGGGGAAGAGCAGTTCTTC.

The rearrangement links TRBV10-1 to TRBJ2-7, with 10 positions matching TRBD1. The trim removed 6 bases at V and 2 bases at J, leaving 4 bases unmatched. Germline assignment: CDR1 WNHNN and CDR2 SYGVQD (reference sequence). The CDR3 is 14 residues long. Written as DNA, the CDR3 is TGCGCCAGCAGCGGGACAGGGGCCACCTACGAGCAGTACTTC. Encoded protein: CASSGTGATYEQYF.

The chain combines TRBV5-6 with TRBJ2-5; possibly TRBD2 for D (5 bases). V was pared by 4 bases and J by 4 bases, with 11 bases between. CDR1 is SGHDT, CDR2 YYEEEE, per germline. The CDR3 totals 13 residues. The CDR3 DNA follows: TGTGCCAGCAGCCCACTAGAAGCAGAGACCCAGTACTTC. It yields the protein CASSPLEAETQYF.

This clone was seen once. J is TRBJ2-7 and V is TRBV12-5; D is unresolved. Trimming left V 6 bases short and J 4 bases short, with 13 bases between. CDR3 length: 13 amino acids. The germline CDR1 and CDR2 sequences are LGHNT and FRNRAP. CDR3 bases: TGTGCTAGTGGCCCCGGAACACAGTACGAGCAGTACTTC. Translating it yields CASGPGTQYEQYF. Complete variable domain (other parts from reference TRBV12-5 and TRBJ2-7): DARVTQTPRHKVTEMGQEVTMRCQPILGHNTVFWYRQTMMQGLELLAYFRNRAPLDDSGMPKDRFSAEMPDATLATLKIQPSEPRDSAVYFCASGPGTQYEQYFGPGTRLTVT.

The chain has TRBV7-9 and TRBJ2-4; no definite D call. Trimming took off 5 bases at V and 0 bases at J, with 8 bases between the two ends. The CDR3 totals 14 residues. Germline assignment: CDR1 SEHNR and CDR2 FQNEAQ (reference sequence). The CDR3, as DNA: TGTGCCAGCAGCCCCGCGGAAGCCAAAAACATTCAGTACTTC. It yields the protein CASSPAEAKNIQYF.

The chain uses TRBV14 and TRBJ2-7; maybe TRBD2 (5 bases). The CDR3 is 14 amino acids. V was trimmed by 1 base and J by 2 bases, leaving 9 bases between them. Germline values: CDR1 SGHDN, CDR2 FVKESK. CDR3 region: CASSQVPGAYEQYF. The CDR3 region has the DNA TGTGCCAGCAGCCAAGTCCCCGGGGCCTACGAGCAGTACTTC.

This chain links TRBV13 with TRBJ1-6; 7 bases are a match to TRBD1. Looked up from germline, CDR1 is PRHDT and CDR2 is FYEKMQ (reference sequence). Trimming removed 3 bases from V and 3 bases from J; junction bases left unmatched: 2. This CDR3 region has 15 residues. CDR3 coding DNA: TGTGCCAGCAGCTTGACAGGGCTCTATAATTCACCCCTCCACTTT. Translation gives CASSLTGLYNSPLHF.